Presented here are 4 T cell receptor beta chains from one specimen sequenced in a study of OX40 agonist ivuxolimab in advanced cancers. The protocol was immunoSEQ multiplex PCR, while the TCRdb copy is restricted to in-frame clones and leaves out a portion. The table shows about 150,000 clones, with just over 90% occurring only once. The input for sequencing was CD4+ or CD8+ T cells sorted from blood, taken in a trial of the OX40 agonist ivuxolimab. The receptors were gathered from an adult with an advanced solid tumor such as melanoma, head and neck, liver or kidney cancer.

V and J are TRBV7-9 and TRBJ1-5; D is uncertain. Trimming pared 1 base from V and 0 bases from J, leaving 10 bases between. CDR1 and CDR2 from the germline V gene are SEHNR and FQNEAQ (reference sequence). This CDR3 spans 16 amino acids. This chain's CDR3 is CASSLVSQDSNQPQHF. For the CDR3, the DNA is TGTGCCAGCAGCTTAGTTTCCCAAGATAGCAATCAGCCCCAGCATTTT.

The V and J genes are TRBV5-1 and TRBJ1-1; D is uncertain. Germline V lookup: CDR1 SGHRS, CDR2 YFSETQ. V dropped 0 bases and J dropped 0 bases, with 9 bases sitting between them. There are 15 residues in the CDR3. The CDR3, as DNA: TGCGCCAGCAGCTTGGCTCCCAGCATGAACACTGAAGCTTTCTTT. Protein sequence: CASSLAPSMNTEAFF.

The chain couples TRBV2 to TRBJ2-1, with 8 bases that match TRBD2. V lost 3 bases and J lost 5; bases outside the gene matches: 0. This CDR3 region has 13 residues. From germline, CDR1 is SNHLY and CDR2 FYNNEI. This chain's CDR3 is CASSEGLDNEQFF. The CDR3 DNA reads TGTGCCAGCAGTGAGGGACTAGACAATGAGCAGTTCTTC. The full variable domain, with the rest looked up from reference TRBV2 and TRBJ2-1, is EPEVTQTPSHQVTQMGQEVILRCVPISNHLYFYWYRQILGQKVEFLVSFYNNEISEKSEIFDDQFSVERPDGSNFTLKIRSTKLEDSAMYFCASSEGLDNEQFFGPGTRLTVL.

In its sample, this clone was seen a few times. The CDR3 nucleotides are TGCGCCAGCAGTGAGTCGCCCCGGGAGTCCAACGAGCAGTACTTC. Amino acid sequence: CASSESPRESNEQYF. The chain couples TRBV10-1 to TRBJ2-7; D might be TRBD2 (6 bases). The germline V gene has CDR1 WNHNN and CDR2 SYGVQD (reference sequence). V was pared by 0 bases and J by 5 bases, with 14 bases between. CDR3 length equals 15 residues.